The next 26 T cell receptor beta chains were all read from a single sample in a study of blood T cell repertoires in COVID-19. Method: immunoSEQ multiplex PCR; TCRdb's copy keeps in-frame clones and lacks some. The table has 300,000 to 350,000 clones, more than 75% seen once. Sequencing was performed on PBMCs or T cells enriched from blood (not recorded which). These receptors all stem from a woman in her 30s who had recovered from COVID-19.

The chain combines TRBV18 with TRBJ2-2; 9 bases line up with TRBD1. CDR1 and CDR2 from the germline V gene are KGHSH and LQKENI. The CDR3 spans 16 residues. V lost 1 base to trimming and J lost 7 bases; unmatched junction nucleotides: 7. The CDR3 protein is CASSPQQGAPLGELFF. DNA of the CDR3: TGTGCCAGCTCACCACAACAGGGGGCCCCTCTCGGGGAGCTGTTTTTT.

The V and J genes are TRBV24-1 and TRBJ1-2; D remains ambiguous. The CDR3 covers 13 residues. The germline V and J ends were trimmed by 0 bases and 7 bases, with 8 bases remaining between them. Looked up from germline, CDR1 is KGHDR and CDR2 is SFDVKD. The CDR3 bases are TGTGCCACCAGTGATTTGAGAGCCGGTGGCTACACCTTC. Translated, it gives CATSDLRAGGYTF.

This clone was seen once. The rearrangement uses TRBV29-1 and TRBJ1-2, with 7 bases fitting TRBD1. CDR1 and CDR2 from the germline V gene are SQVTM and ANQGSEA. This CDR3 spans 13 amino acids. The trim removed 7 bases at V and 4 bases at J, leaving 9 bases unmatched. The CDR3 loop reads CSGETGSGYGYTF. The CDR3 DNA follows: TGCAGCGGGGAGACAGGGAGCGGCTATGGCTACACCTTC.

This chain links TRBV7-8 with TRBJ2-5; weak D call: TRBD2 (5 bases). Trimming cost V 1 base and J 1 base, with 13 bases left between them. The CDR3 loop spans 16 amino acids. Germline V gene lookup returns CDR1 SGHVS and CDR2 FQNEAQ. CDR3 bases: TGTGCCAGCAGCTTAGGGTCCAGCGGAAGCCAAGAGACCCAGTACTTC. Its protein is CASSLGSSGSQETQYF.

The chain has TRBV11-2 and TRBJ1-6; 7 bases line up with TRBD1. The trim removed 3 bases at V and 0 bases at J, leaving 5 bases unmatched. The CDR3 has 17 amino acids. Per the germline V gene, CDR1 is SGHAT and CDR2 is FQNNGV. The CDR3 spells CASSFDRVGSYNSPLHF. The CDR3 DNA follows: TGTGCCAGCAGCTTCGACAGGGTGGGCTCCTATAATTCACCCCTCCACTTT.

This clone has only one observation. The gene calls are TRBV5-8 and TRBJ1-3; TRBD1 matches at 7 bases. This CDR3 is 15 amino acids long. Losses at the gene ends were 5 bases for V and 0 bases for J; bases not matched to a gene: 5. Germline values: CDR1 SGHTS, CDR2 YDEGEE. The DNA for the CDR3 is TGTGCCAGCAGTAACAGGGGACCCTCTGGAAACACCATATATTTT. Translation: CASSNRGPSGNTIYF.

This chain uses TRBV28 with TRBJ1-3, with a possible D match to TRBD1 (6 bases). This CDR3 is 15 amino acids long. V lost 6 bases, J lost 4 bases, and 16 bases lay in between. CDR1 is MDHEN and CDR2 is SYDVKM in the germline V gene. The CDR3 loop reads CASRATGRGGNTIYF. CDR3 nucleotide sequence: TGTGCCAGCAGGGCTACAGGGAGAGGAGGAAACACCATATATTTT.

V is TRBV5-1 and J is TRBJ1-1; 12 bases align to TRBD1. Germline CDR1 and CDR2: SGHRS and YFSETQ. CDR3 length equals 15 residues. V shed 2 bases, J shed 5 bases, and the junction held 4 bases outside the gene matches. CDR3 loop: CASSFPGQGATEAFF. The CDR3, as DNA: TGCGCCAGCAGCTTCCCGGGACAGGGGGCAACTGAAGCTTTCTTT.

This clone was detected only once. This chain links TRBV7-6 with TRBJ2-2; 9 bases match TRBD2. The junction had 11 bases not matched to a gene; V was cut back by 6 bases and J by 6 bases. The germline CDR1 and CDR2 sequences are SGHVS and FNYEAQ. This CDR3 is built from 16 residues. Here the CDR3 DNA reads TGTGCCAGCAGAAATAGCGGGGGAAAAAGGGCCGGGGAGCTGTTTTTT. Its translation is CASRNSGGKRAGELFF.

The table lists this clone with a count of one. V is TRBV11-2 and J is TRBJ2-5, with no clear D. Germline assignment: CDR1 SGHAT and CDR2 FQNNGV. The CDR3 covers 13 residues. Between the trimmed V and J ends, which lost 6 bases and 0 bases, there was a span of 8 bases. CDR3 in DNA: TGTGCCAGCAGGCGTCAAGACCAAGAGACCCAGTACTTC. It codes for CASRRQDQETQYF. Supplemented by reference TRBV11-2 and TRBJ2-5, the full variable domain reads EAGVAQSPRYKIIEKRQSVAFWCNPISGHATLYWYQQILGQGPKLLIQFQNNGVVDDSQLPKDRFSAERLKGVDSTLKIQPAKLEDSAVYLCASRRQDQETQYFGPGTRLLVL.

The CDR3 reads CASMTGSHLNSPLHF. CDR3 sequence (DNA): TGTGCCAGCATGACAGGGAGTCACCTTAATTCACCCCTCCACTTT. The chain carries TRBV28 and TRBJ1-6; 7 nucleotides agree with TRBD1. CDR1 and CDR2 from the germline V gene are MDHEN and SYDVKM. The CDR3 sequence is 15 residues long. The V segment lost 7 bases and the J segment 6 bases; nucleotides outside the gene matches: 9.

The chain links TRBV6-2 or TRBV6-3 to TRBJ1-2; the D gene is possibly TRBD1 (6 bases). Deletions cut 0 bases from V and 2 bases from J, with 10 bases between. Germline loops: CDR1 MNHEY, CDR2 SVGEGT. The CDR3 is made up of 15 amino acids. The CDR3 sequence is CASSYSAGANYGYTF. The CDR3 nucleotides are TGTGCCAGCAGTTACTCGGCAGGGGCGAACTATGGCTACACCTTC.

The rearrangement links TRBV12-3 or TRBV12-4 to TRBJ2-1; D is unclear. The CDR3 is 13 amino acids. V was trimmed by 6 bases and J by 8 bases, leaving 14 bases between them. The CDR3 region is CASRRFGKDEQFF. CDR3 sequence (DNA): TGTGCCAGCAGGAGGTTCGGTAAAGATGAGCAGTTCTTC.

This chain joins TRBV12-3 or TRBV12-4 and TRBJ2-1; D perhaps matches TRBD1 (5 bases). Trimming pared 6 bases from V and 11 bases from J, leaving 17 bases between. This CDR3 has 13 residues. CDR3: CASRGGRTTQQFF. The CDR3 DNA follows: TGTGCCAGCAGAGGCGGACGGACAACACAGCAGTTCTTC.

With regard to this clone: This may stem from a read error, because a much larger clone lies one nucleotide away. The CDR3 sequence is CASSRQGYEQYF. The CDR3 DNA follows: TGTGCCAGCAGTAGACAGGGCTACGAGCAGTACTTC. The chain uses TRBV27 and TRBJ2-7; 7 positions match TRBD1. V shed 5 bases and J 3 bases; nucleotides not matched to a gene: 1. This CDR3 is built from 12 residues. Germline assignment: CDR1 MNHEY and CDR2 SMNVEV (reference sequence).

This clone has just one count. The rearrangement uses TRBV12-5 and TRBJ1-1, with TRBD1 as a possible D gene (6 bases). This CDR3 is 14 amino acids long. V dropped 5 bases and J dropped 4 bases, with 14 bases sitting between them. Germline V gives CDR1 LGHNT, CDR2 FRNRAP. The CDR3 DNA reads as TGTGCTAGTGGTACCACAGGGTTGGCCACTGAAGCTTTCTTT. Translated, it gives CASGTTGLATEAFF.

The genes are TRBV2 and TRBJ1-2, with D unresolved. Germline V gene lookup returns CDR1 SNHLY and CDR2 FYNNEI. V lost 3 bases, J lost 5 bases, and 16 bases lay in between. The CDR3 is made up of 15 amino acids. The CDR3 DNA follows: TGTGCCAGCAGTGATTCCCAAACAGCCGTTTATGGCTACACCTTC. This encodes CASSDSQTAVYGYTF. Based on the CDR3 plus reference TRBV2 and TRBJ1-2, the full variable domain is EPEVTQTPSHQVTQMGQEVILRCVPISNHLYFYWYRQILGQKVEFLVSFYNNEISEKSEIFDDQFSVERPDGSNFTLKIRSTKLEDSAMYFCASSDSQTAVYGYTFGSGTRLTVV.

This chain joins TRBV2 and TRBJ1-1; unclear D gene. V was clipped by 5 bases and J by 1 base, with 11 bases between them. Germline V lookup: CDR1 SNHLY, CDR2 FYNNEI. The length of the CDR3 is 14 residues. The CDR3 spells CASSYQVSNTEAFF. The CDR3 DNA reads as TGTGCCAGCAGTTACCAGGTTTCGAACACTGAAGCTTTCTTT.

V and J are TRBV29-1 and TRBJ2-1, with TRBD2 matching 12 bases. The J segment lost 5 bases and the V segment lost 2 bases, leaving 13 bases of the junction unmatched. The CDR3 spans 18 residues. Germline values: CDR1 SQVTM, CDR2 ANQGSEA. Here the CDR3 reads CSVESVSTSGGPHNEQFF. DNA of the CDR3: TGCAGCGTTGAATCAGTCTCGACTAGCGGGGGACCTCACAATGAGCAGTTCTTC.

This chain connects TRBV2 to TRBJ2-3, with D maybe TRBD1 (6 bases). V was pared by 1 base and J by 1 base, with 12 bases between. Looked up from germline, CDR1 is SNHLY and CDR2 is FYNNEI. There are 16 residues in the CDR3. As DNA, the CDR3 is TGTGCCAGCAGTGAAGAGAGAAAGGGGGGCACAGATACGCAGTATTTT. Translation: CASSEERKGGTDTQYF.

The rearrangement uses TRBV13 and TRBJ1-5; 7 bases align to TRBD1. Per the germline V gene, CDR1 is PRHDT and CDR2 is FYEKMQ (reference sequence). This CDR3 has 16 amino acids. Losses at the gene ends were 5 bases for V and 9 bases for J; bases not matched to a gene: 16. The chain's CDR3 is CASSQGGVGRGWPQHF. DNA for the CDR3: TGTGCCAGCAGCCAAGGGGGCGTGGGCAGGGGGTGGCCCCAGCATTTT.

This clone was counted at least ten times. The rearrangement joins TRBV6-2 or TRBV6-3 to TRBJ2-3; D may be TRBD2 (7 bases). Germline V lookup: CDR1 MNHEY, CDR2 SVGEGT. The CDR3 runs 14 residues. The V and J ends lost 5 bases and 4 bases respectively, with 13 bases between them. This CDR3 is CASSGGGGADTQYF. The CDR3 nucleotides are TGTGCCAGCAGTGGTGGCGGGGGCGCAGATACGCAGTATTTT.

V gene TRBV30 combines with J gene TRBJ2-7, with a tentative D call TRBD1 (6 bases). The CDR3 sequence is 13 residues long. Per the germline V gene, CDR1 is GTSNPN and CDR2 is SVGIG (reference sequence). V dropped 1 base and J dropped 2 bases, with 9 bases sitting between them. CDR3 sequence: CAWSEGEPYEQYF. CDR3 DNA: TGTGCCTGGAGTGAGGGGGAACCCTACGAGCAGTACTTC.

The chain employs TRBV15 and TRBJ2-6, with TRBD1 matching over 10 bases. Germline loops: CDR1 LNHNV, CDR2 YYDKDF (reference sequence). The V segment lost 0 bases and the J segment 0 bases; nucleotides outside the gene matches: 8. This CDR3 spans 20 amino acids. CDR3 nucleotide sequence: TGTGCCACCAGCAGAGAAGGGACAGGGGATTTCCTCTCTGGGGCCAACGTCCTGACTTTC. Translation: CATSREGTGDFLSGANVLTF.

The chain couples TRBV19 to TRBJ1-6, with 9 bases fitting TRBD1. Per the germline V gene, CDR1 is LNHDA and CDR2 is SQIVND (reference sequence). The CDR3 spans 15 residues. The J segment lost 10 bases and the V segment lost 6 bases, leaving 10 bases of the junction unmatched. Written as DNA, the CDR3 is TGTGCCAGTAGCCCGACAGGGGGATCAGGATCACCCCTCCACTTT. It encodes CASSPTGGSGSPLHF.

CDR3 sequence reads: CASSQGGGAHWETQYF. The CDR3 nucleotides are TGTGCCAGCAGCCAGGGCGGGGGGGCCCACTGGGAGACCCAGTACTTC. This chain joins TRBV7-2 and TRBJ2-5; TRBD2 aligns across 9 bases. The trim removed 5 bases at V and 5 bases at J, leaving 12 bases unmatched. Looked up from germline, CDR1 is SGHTA and CDR2 is FQGNSA. The CDR3 runs 16 residues.